Reported below is one T cell receptor beta chain. This entry comes from a study of blood T cell repertoires in COVID-19. Background on the study: Researchers got acute and convalescent COVID-19 samples from the United States, Italy and Spain. Nucleic acid was either cDNA or gDNA, and it came from T cells, B-cell-depleted T cells, or PBMCs.

The table came from immunoSEQ multiplex PCR; TCRdb's copy has only in-frame clones and leaves some out. The sample has roughly 350,000 clones; under 95% are singletons. From germline, CDR1 is LNHDA and CDR2 SQIVND (reference sequence). V was clipped by 7 bases and J by 5 bases; unmatched bases: 8. This CDR3 spans 14 amino acids. The origin of this receptor is a woman between 18 and 30 years old who had recovered from COVID-19. This chain joins TRBV19 and TRBJ1-1; 9 bases agree with TRBD1. Sequencing was carried out using peripheral blood. This CDR3 is CASTLQGARTEAFF. CDR3 coding DNA: TGTGCCAGTACCCTACAGGGGGCGCGAACTGAAGCTTTCTTT. Using reference TRBV19 and TRBJ1-1 for the parts outside the CDR3, the full variable domain is DGGITQSPKYLFRKEGQNVTLSCEQNLNHDAMYWYRQDPGQGLRLIYYSQIVNDFQKGDIAEGYSVSREKKESFPLTVTSAQKNPTAFYLCASTLQGARTEAFFGQGTRLTVV.